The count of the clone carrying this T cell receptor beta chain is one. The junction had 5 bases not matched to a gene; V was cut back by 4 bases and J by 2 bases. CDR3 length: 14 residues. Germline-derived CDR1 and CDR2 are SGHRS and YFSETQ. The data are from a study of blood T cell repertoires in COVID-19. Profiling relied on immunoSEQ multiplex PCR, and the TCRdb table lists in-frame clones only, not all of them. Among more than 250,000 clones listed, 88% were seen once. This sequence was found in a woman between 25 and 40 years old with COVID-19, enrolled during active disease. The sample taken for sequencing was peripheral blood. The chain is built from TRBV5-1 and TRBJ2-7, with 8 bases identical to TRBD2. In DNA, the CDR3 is TGCGCCAGCAGCCGGGAGGGACATCCCTACGAGCAGTACTTC. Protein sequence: CASSREGHPYEQYF.